This TCR beta chain was observed in a study of blood T cells in healthy people across ages. Concerning this clonotype itself: No antigen is known for it.

Study-wide points: For the donors, CMV status was unknown and possibly confounded expanded clonotype changes.

The CDR3 consists of 15 residues. CDR1 is DFQATT and CDR2 is SNEGSKA in the germline V gene (reference sequence). With 3 bases removed from V and 1 base from J, the gap between germline ends came to 15 bases. PCR was performed a second time for about 6 to 12 cycles using a sample-barcoded 5' primer and a J-beta primer mix. TCRdb reprocessed the 5' RACE reads with MiXCR, giving one entry per CDR3 protein. Counted here are approximately 850,000 distinct CDR3 sequences, 58% occurring once; the ten biggest clones make up approximately 23%. This clonotype was sampled from a man aged 25 to 45 in good health. The genes are TRBV20-1 and TRBJ2-5; tentatively, D is TRBD2 (6 bases). The sample was blood. The CDR3 reads CSASHSGGAQETQYF. The CDR3 nucleotides are TGCAGTGCTAGCCACTCCGGGGGTGCCCAAGAGACCCAGTACTTC.